Sequencing of this T cell receptor (beta chain) was carried out in a study of blood T cell repertoires in COVID-19. Study-level background: The United States, Italy and Spain supplied acute and convalescent COVID-19 samples. PBMCs, B-cell-depleted T cells, or T cells provided the cDNA or gDNA that made up the material.

Patients in Seattle were enrolled during active infection, then followed longitudinally. Original analysis: Counts of nucleated cells, estimated from reference gene primer amplification, were obtained. TCRdb's table, derived via immunoSEQ multiplex PCR, lists solely in-frame clones and lacks some. That table gives V, J and clone size, and the DNA gave D and trimming. The data show 200,000 to 300,000 clones, with roughly 80% seen just once and 6.5% to 8.5% held by the top ten. Germline V CDR1 and CDR2: SGHDN, FVKESK. J gave up 5 bases and V 1 base, and 8 bases lay outside the gene matches. The CDR3 loop spans 16 amino acids.

This TCR was sampled from a woman older than 75 with COVID-19, enrolled during active disease. The specimen was peripheral blood. The chain is built from TRBV14 and TRBJ2-1; 7 bases map to TRBD2. The DNA for the CDR3 is TGTGCCAGCAGCCAAGTTATGTCTAGCGGCAACAATGAGCAGTTCTTC. Translated, it gives CASSQVMSSGNNEQFF.